These 3 T cell receptor beta chains came from one sample sequenced in a study of beta chain features in type 1 diabetes (dated by TCRdb to the late 2010s). The library was prepared using the immunoSEQ multiplex PCR assay. The entire amount of isolated RNA was reverse transcribed using the High Capacity cDNA Reverse Transcription Kit, so the sequenced TCRB transcripts were expressed ones. TCRdb obtained this table from immuneACCESS and retained in-frame rearrangements with V and J assigned. These tables miss some clones; where compared with another copy, unresolved V genes account for less than half of the shortfall, and the remainder is unexplained. The sample table shows about 900,000 clones, and about a sixth are seen once. The ten largest make up 0.023% of the sample. Sequenced material: naive CD4+ T cells from blood. This specimen's cell subset or site label, per the study, means: true naive CD4+ T cells. Receptors were obtained from a woman between 18 and 29 years old in good health.

This clone was found a few times. CDR3 loop: CASSPQRASYEQYF. The CDR3 DNA reads as TGTGCCAGCAGCCCCCAGCGGGCCTCCTACGAGCAGTACTTC. The gene calls are TRBV6-5 and TRBJ2-7, with D perhaps matching TRBD2 (6 bases). The CDR3 covers 14 residues. Germline V lookup: CDR1 MNHEY, CDR2 SVGAGI. The V and J ends lost 6 bases and 0 bases respectively, with 12 bases between them.

The V gene is TRBV28, the J gene TRBJ2-7, with D maybe TRBD2 (6 bases). Trimming stripped 1 base from V and 2 bases from J, with 9 bases between. Germline values: CDR1 MDHEN, CDR2 SYDVKM. This CDR3 is built from 14 residues. The CDR3 nucleotides read TGTGCCAGCAGTTTATTGGGACTTGCCTACGAGCAGTACTTC. This gives the protein CASSLLGLAYEQYF.

This clone was seen a few times. The chain joins TRBV10-2 to TRBJ2-5; a possible D gene is TRBD2 (5 bases). Trimming stripped 4 bases from V and 7 bases from J, with 13 bases between. Per the germline V gene, CDR1 is WSHSY and CDR2 is SAAADI. This CDR3 is 13 amino acids long. The CDR3 sequence is CASSVESGGTQYF. The CDR3 region has the DNA TGCGCCAGCAGTGTCGAGAGTGGAGGGACCCAGTACTTC.